A single sample gave rise to the 3 T cell receptor beta chains below, sequenced in a study of T cells in Graves' hyperthyroidism and ophthalmopathy. From RNA transcripts, TCR beta CDR3 regions were amplified. The TCR CDR3 was amplified in a first-round RT-PCR using the HTBI primer set. MiXCR was run by TCRdb on the multiplex PCR reads, yielding one entry per CDR3 protein. The top ten hold around 23% of the sample, which has around 340,000 distinct CDR3 sequences, approximately 15% seen once. Sequencing was done on a sample of blood. These receptors all stem from a woman aged 25-40 years with Graves' hyperthyroidism.

The table lists this clonotype with a few counts. The chain uses TRBV13 and TRBJ2-7, with 7 bases matching TRBD2. J gave up 5 bases and V 0 bases, and 7 bases lay outside the gene matches. This CDR3 is 15 amino acids long. CDR1 is PRHDT and CDR2 is FYEKMQ in the germline V gene (reference sequence). CDR3 sequence: CASSLGKRDGNEQYF. The DNA for the CDR3 is TGTGCCAGCAGCTTAGGGAAGCGGGACGGGAACGAGCAGTACTTC.

This clonotype appeared a few times. CDR3 region: CASPGTIKNNEQFF. The CDR3, as DNA: TGCGCCAGCCCCGGGACTATCAAAAACAATGAGCAGTTCTTC. The V and J genes are TRBV10-1 and TRBJ2-1, with TRBD2 matching 7 bases. CDR1 is WNHNN and CDR2 is SYGVQD in the germline V gene (reference sequence). V lost 8 bases to trimming and J lost 5 bases; unmatched junction nucleotides: 9. This CDR3 has 14 residues.

This clonotype was seen many times. The chain joins TRBV19 to TRBJ1-5, with a weak D call TRBD1 (6 bases). V was pared by 7 bases and J by 3 bases, with 16 bases between. CDR1 and CDR2 (germline): LNHDA, SQIVND (reference sequence). This CDR3 spans 15 amino acids. This chain's CDR3 is CASKPVQGYNQPQHF. In DNA, the CDR3 is TGTGCCAGTAAGCCTGTCCAGGGGTACAATCAGCCCCAGCATTTT.